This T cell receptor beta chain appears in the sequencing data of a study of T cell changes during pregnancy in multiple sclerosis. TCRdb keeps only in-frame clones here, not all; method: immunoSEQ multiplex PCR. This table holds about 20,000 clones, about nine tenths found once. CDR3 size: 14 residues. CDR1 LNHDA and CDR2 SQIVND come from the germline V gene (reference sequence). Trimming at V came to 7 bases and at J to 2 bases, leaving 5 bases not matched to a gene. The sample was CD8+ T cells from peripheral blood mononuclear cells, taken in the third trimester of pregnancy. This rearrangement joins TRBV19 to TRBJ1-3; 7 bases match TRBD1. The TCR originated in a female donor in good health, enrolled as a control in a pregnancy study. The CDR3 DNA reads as TGTGCCAGTAATCGGCAGGGGGCTGGAAACACCATATATTTT. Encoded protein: CASNRQGAGNTIYF.